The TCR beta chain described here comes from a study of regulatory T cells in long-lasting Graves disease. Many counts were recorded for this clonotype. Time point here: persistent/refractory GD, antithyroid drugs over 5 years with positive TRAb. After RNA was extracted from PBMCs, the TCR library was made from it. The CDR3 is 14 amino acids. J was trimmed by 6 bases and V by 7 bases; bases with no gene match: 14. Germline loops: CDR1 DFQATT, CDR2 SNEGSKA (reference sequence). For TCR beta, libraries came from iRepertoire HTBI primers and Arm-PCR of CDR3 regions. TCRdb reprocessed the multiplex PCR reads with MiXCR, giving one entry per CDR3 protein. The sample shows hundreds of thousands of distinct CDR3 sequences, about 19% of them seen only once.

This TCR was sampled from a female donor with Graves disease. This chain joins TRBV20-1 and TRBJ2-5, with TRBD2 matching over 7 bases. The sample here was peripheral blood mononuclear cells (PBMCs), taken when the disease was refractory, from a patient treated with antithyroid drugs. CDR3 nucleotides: TGCAGTGGAGCTAGCGGTGAGGCGGTGAAGACCCAGTACTTC. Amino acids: CSGASGEAVKTQYF.